The 23 T cell receptor beta chains presented below share a single source sample, sequenced in a study of shared T cell receptors in the human thymus. Profiling relied on immunoSEQ multiplex PCR, and the TCRdb table lists in-frame clones only, not all of them. The top ten clones hold over 0.008% of a sample with roughly 710,000 clones, 70% to 90% of them seen once. A further study also used this sample, focusing on human thymus T cells.

The sequenced sample consisted of thymocytes. Receptors originate from a girl in the first two years of life with a congenital heart defect.

The chain carries TRBV7-9 and TRBJ2-7; D is uncertain. The germline V gene encodes CDR1 SEHNR and CDR2 FQNEAQ (reference sequence). The CDR3 is 15 amino acids. The ends were cut back, 4 bases at V and 4 bases at J, with 17 bases in the middle. This CDR3 reads CASSSKVDGRYEQYF. In DNA form, the CDR3 reads TGTGCCAGCAGCTCCAAGGTGGATGGGCGATACGAGCAGTACTTC.

The chain employs TRBV2 and TRBJ1-2; possibly TRBD1 for D (5 bases). This CDR3 has 17 residues. V was shortened by 7 bases and J by 11 bases, with 32 bases between the two germline ends. Germline CDR1 reads SNHLY; CDR2 reads FYNNEI. CDR3: CASKSPGLNVGRWRYTF. CDR3 DNA: TGTGCCAGCAAAAGCCCGGGACTGAACGTAGGGAGATGGAGATACACCTTC.

About this clone: The junction departs from germline at one end; a sequencing error may be responsible. CDR3 sequence (DNA): TGTGCCAGCAGCCTTGGGGACAGGTTTTTTGCTCATCGCTTC. Amino acids: CASSLGDRFFAHRF. The chain has TRBV11-2 and TRBJ1-2; 8 nucleotides align to TRBD1. The CDR3 spans 14 residues. Germline V gene sequence: CDR1 SGHAT, CDR2 FQNNGV. The whole variable domain, filled in from reference TRBV11-2 and TRBJ1-2, reads EAGVAQSPRYKIIEKRQSVAFWCNPISGHATLYWYQQILGQGPKLLIQFQNNGVVDDSQLPKDRFSAERLKGVDSTLKIQPAKLEDSAVYLCASSLGDRFFAHRFGSGTRLTVV.

V gene TRBV19 combines with J gene TRBJ2-7; TRBD1 matches at 9 bases. The CDR3 has 13 amino acids. Trimming at V came to 5 bases and at J to 6 bases, leaving 5 bases not matched to a gene. The V gene's germline CDR1 is LNHDA and CDR2 SQIVND (reference sequence). In DNA form, the CDR3 reads TGTGCCAGTAGTCCCGACAGGGGGGCCGAGCAGTACTTC. Its translation is CASSPDRGAEQYF.

V gene TRBV6-1 combines with J gene TRBJ2-1; a possible D gene is TRBD1 (5 bases). The germline CDR1 and CDR2 sequences are MNHNS and SASEGT. There are 14 residues in the CDR3. V was pared by 1 base and J by 7 bases, with 11 bases between. The CDR3 protein is CASSEVPQGNEQFF. CDR3 nucleotides: TGTGCCAGCAGTGAAGTACCGCAGGGTAATGAGCAGTTCTTC.

The chain uses TRBV9 and TRBJ1-6; D call uncertain. The ends were cut back, 3 bases at V and 10 bases at J, with 29 bases in the middle. The CDR3 is made up of 19 amino acids. Germline V CDR1 and CDR2: SGDLS, YYNGEE. CDR3 nucleotide sequence: TGTGCCAGCAGCGGCGAGCTTGGGGAGTGGGTCGGATTTGGATCACCCCTCCACTTT. It encodes CASSGELGEWVGFGSPLHF.

This chain connects TRBV19 to TRBJ1-1; 10 bases are a match to TRBD1. V shed 3 bases, J shed 7 bases, and the junction held 14 bases outside the gene matches. CDR1 and CDR2 (germline): LNHDA, SQIVND (reference sequence). This CDR3 contains 17 residues. The CDR3 nucleotides read TGTGCCAGTAGTATTGGGACAGGGGTGGCCCGACCGAATGAAGCTTTCTTT. This translates into CASSIGTGVARPNEAFF.

The chain recombines TRBV5-1 with TRBJ2-7; 12 bases map to TRBD1. Trimming at V came to 3 bases and at J to 5 bases, leaving 18 bases not matched to a gene. Per the germline V gene, CDR1 is SGHRS and CDR2 is YFSETQ. This CDR3 spans 19 amino acids. As DNA, the CDR3 is TGCGCCAGCAGCTCTAATTGGGGTAACCCGGGACAGGGGGCCCACGAGCAGTACTTC. It translates to CASSSNWGNPGQGAHEQYF.

The chain links TRBV4-3 to TRBJ2-7, with 9 bases lining up with TRBD1. CDR3 size: 15 residues. In germline, CDR1 is LGHNA, CDR2 YSLEER. Unmatched junction bases numbered 5, after V lost 1 base and J lost 4 bases. CDR3 DNA sequence: TGCGCCAGCAGCCAAGGGGACAGGGTAGAATACGAGCAGTACTTC. Its translation: CASSQGDRVEYEQYF.

The CDR3 nucleotides read TGCGCCAGCAGCTTGGTGAATCTGGGCGGGACGGACACCTACGAGCAGTACTTC. Protein sequence: CASSLVNLGGTDTYEQYF. This chain joins TRBV5-1 and TRBJ2-7, with D possibly being TRBD2 (6 bases). CDR1 and CDR2 from the germline V gene are SGHRS and YFSETQ. Trimming left V 0 bases short and J 2 bases short, with 21 bases between. This CDR3 is built from 18 residues.

The rearrangement links TRBV5-1 to TRBJ1-2; D gene unclear. The CDR3 consists of 14 residues. Trimming stripped 7 bases from V and 5 bases from J, with 18 bases between. The germline V gene has CDR1 SGHRS and CDR2 YFSETQ. The CDR3 reads CASARLSRLYGYTF. The CDR3 DNA is TGCGCCAGCGCTCGGCTATCGAGACTATATGGCTACACCTTC.

This rearrangement joins TRBV11-2 to TRBJ1-2; D possibly corresponds to TRBD1 (6 bases). There are 13 residues in the CDR3. Germline values: CDR1 SGHAT, CDR2 FQNNGV. Trimming shortened V by 6 bases and J by 8 bases, and 16 bases separated the two germline ends. CDR3 residues: CASSLRRQGGYTF. The CDR3 DNA reads TGTGCCAGCAGTCTACGCCGGCAGGGGGGCTACACCTTC.

The chain couples TRBV6-1 to TRBJ2-7; 9 bases agree with TRBD2. Per germline, CDR1 MNHNS and CDR2 SASEGT. Trimming cost V 2 bases and J 3 bases; bases outside gene matches: 11. The CDR3 has 17 residues. The CDR3 sequence is CASSEKAFAGGIYEQYF. CDR3 sequence (DNA): TGTGCCAGCAGTGAAAAGGCATTTGCGGGGGGGATCTACGAGCAGTACTTC.

This clone appeared a few times. J is TRBJ2-7 and V is TRBV9; D perhaps matches TRBD1 (5 bases). Between the trimmed V and J ends, which lost 3 bases and 3 bases, there was a span of 13 bases. Germline values: CDR1 SGDLS, CDR2 YYNGEE. CDR3 length: 14 amino acids. CDR3 in DNA: TGTGCCAGCAGCGCAGAAAGTGACAGCTACGAGCAGTACTTC. Protein sequence: CASSAESDSYEQYF.

V gene TRBV7-9 combines with J gene TRBJ2-7, with 9 positions matching TRBD1. The ends lost 6 bases at V and 1 base at J; junction bases unmatched: 13. In germline, CDR1 is SEHNR, CDR2 FQNEAQ (reference sequence). The length of the CDR3 is 17 residues. As DNA, the CDR3 is TGTGCCAGCAGTCGGACAGGGGCCTTTCCTTTTTCCTACGAGCAGTACTTC. This encodes CASSRTGAFPFSYEQYF. Full variable domain (remainder filled in from reference TRBV7-9 and TRBJ2-7): DTGVSQNPRHKITKRGQNVTFRCDPISEHNRLYWYRQTLGQGPEFLTYFQNEAQLEKSRLLSDRFSAERPKGSFSTLEIQRTEQGDSAMYLCASSRTGAFPFSYEQYFGPGTRLTVT.

CDR3 coding DNA: TGTGCCAGCAGTCACCTCAGGGAAACAGCAACTAATGAAAAACTGTTTTTT. Protein: CASSHLRETATNEKLFF. This chain uses TRBV28 with TRBJ1-4; maybe TRBD1 (5 bases). This CDR3 has 17 residues. Trimming removed 5 bases from V and 0 bases from J, with 16 bases in between. CDR1 is MDHEN, CDR2 SYDVKM, per germline.

The chain has TRBV6-1 and TRBJ1-1; 7 bases line up with TRBD1. The CDR3 spans 18 residues. From germline, CDR1 is MNHNS and CDR2 SASEGT. With 3 bases clipped from V and 3 bases from J, the junction kept 16 bases outside the gene matches. CDR3 DNA: TGTGCCAGCAGTGAGCAGGCAATGAGGGGGCAGGATGACACTGAAGCTTTCTTT. Its protein product is CASSEQAMRGQDDTEAFF.

The chain is built from TRBV4-1 and TRBJ1-1, with D unresolved. This CDR3 region has 18 residues. The V end was cut by 1 base, the J end by 3 bases, with 21 bases between. Germline-derived CDR1 and CDR2 are MGHRA and YSYEKL. Written as DNA, the CDR3 is TGCGCCAGCAGCCAAGGTCGGAGATTTGGTTGTACGGACACTGAAGCTTTCTTT. This encodes CASSQGRRFGCTDTEAFF.

This chain joins TRBV9 and TRBJ2-3; 7 positions match TRBD1. After removal of 1 base from V and 0 bases from J, the junction contained 8 bases not matched to a gene. This CDR3 comprises 17 residues. Germline-derived CDR1 and CDR2 are SGDLS and YYNGEE. The CDR3: CASSVPLDRESTDTQYF. Written as DNA, the CDR3 is TGTGCCAGCAGCGTACCCCTCGACAGGGAGAGCACAGATACGCAGTATTTT.

The chain combines TRBV6-1 with TRBJ2-1; a weak D match, TRBD1 (6 bases). The ends were cut back, 0 bases at V and 7 bases at J, with 25 bases in the middle. The CDR3 loop spans 19 amino acids. Germline loops: CDR1 MNHNS, CDR2 SASEGT. CDR3 protein: CASSEAQVEVGAPPNEQFF. The CDR3 DNA is TGTGCCAGCAGTGAAGCGCAGGTAGAGGTGGGGGCGCCCCCGAATGAGCAGTTCTTC.

The sample holds a few counts of this clone. CDR3 sequence reads: CASSRDRARETEAFF. The DNA of the CDR3 is TGTGCCAGCAGCCGCGATAGGGCTCGGGAAACTGAAGCTTTCTTT. This chain joins TRBV7-4 and TRBJ1-1; D unclear. Germline V gives CDR1 SGHVT, CDR2 SQSDAQ. The CDR3 is made up of 15 amino acids. V lost 5 bases, J lost 5 bases, and 18 bases lay in between.

This sequence joins TRBV4-3 and TRBJ2-3; D might be TRBD1 (5 bases). Germline CDR1 reads LGHNA; CDR2 reads YSLEER. The CDR3 length is 15 residues. V was shortened by 0 bases and J by 2 bases, with 9 bases between the two germline ends. CDR3: CASSQDRQNTDTQYF. Written as DNA, the CDR3 is TGCGCCAGCAGCCAAGATAGACAGAACACAGATACGCAGTATTTT.

The chain carries TRBV13 and TRBJ2-1, with D possibly being TRBD1 (6 bases). Germline lookup yields CDR1 PRHDT and CDR2 FYEKMQ (reference sequence). V shed 5 bases and J shed 4 bases, with 15 bases lying between them. CDR3 size: 15 residues. CDR3 region: CASSQGFPSYNEQFF. Written as DNA, the CDR3 is TGTGCCAGCAGCCAGGGGTTCCCCTCATACAATGAGCAGTTCTTC.